The subject of this entry is one T cell receptor (beta chain). Its antigen remains unknown. Sequencing was performed with immunoSEQ multiplex PCR; in TCRdb, only in-frame clones are kept and a portion is missing. Of 160,000 or so clones in the sample, about nine tenths were seen once. V was clipped by 4 bases and J by 6 bases, with 13 bases between them. The CDR3 sequence is 14 residues long. CDR1 and CDR2 from the germline V gene are KGHSH and LQKENI. This sample was included in a study of T cell responses to AZD1222 COVID-19 vaccine. Whole-study findings and limits: Spike-specific TCR breadth and depth both grew after two AZD1222 doses. There were vaccine-associated CD4 TCRs across spike, dominant at 160-218 and 743-854. Females made up more of the donors, who were largely white British, and clonal diversity may have come out too low. Seropositivity was recorded at baseline in only six AZD1222 recipients.

The source was peripheral blood, collected on day 0 of AZD1222 vaccination. This clonotype was sampled from an adult in good health. The chain uses TRBV18 and TRBJ1-5; D gene unclear. The CDR3: CASSRVGVGQPQHF. The CDR3, as DNA: TGTGCCAGCTCACGGGTGGGAGTGGGTCAGCCCCAGCATTTT.